This T cell receptor (beta chain) was captured in a study of blood T cell repertoires in COVID-19. Across the study: The United States, Italy and Spain were the sources of the acute and convalescent COVID-19 samples. From T cells, B-cell-depleted T cells, or PBMCs came the material, which was cDNA or gDNA.

Trimming left V 0 bases short and J 6 bases short, with 11 bases between. The germline CDR1 and CDR2 sequences are SGHRS and YFSETQ. The CDR3 has 14 residues. Authors' processing steps: The authors estimated nucleated cell counts from reference gene primer amplification. Sequenced by immunoSEQ multiplex PCR; TCRdb stores in-frame clones only, minus some. V and J calls and clone size are given by that table; D and trimming were obtained from the DNA. The table lists over 110,000 clones, around 90% of them singletons. The V call is TRBV5-1, the J call TRBJ2-3; TRBD1 might be the D (6 bases). The source material was peripheral blood. The clonotype originates from a man in his sixties or seventies with acute or convalescent COVID-19. CDR3 in DNA: TGCGCCAGCAGCTTGGACAGGGTCGTTGATACGCAGTATTTT. Translating gives CASSLDRVVDTQYF.